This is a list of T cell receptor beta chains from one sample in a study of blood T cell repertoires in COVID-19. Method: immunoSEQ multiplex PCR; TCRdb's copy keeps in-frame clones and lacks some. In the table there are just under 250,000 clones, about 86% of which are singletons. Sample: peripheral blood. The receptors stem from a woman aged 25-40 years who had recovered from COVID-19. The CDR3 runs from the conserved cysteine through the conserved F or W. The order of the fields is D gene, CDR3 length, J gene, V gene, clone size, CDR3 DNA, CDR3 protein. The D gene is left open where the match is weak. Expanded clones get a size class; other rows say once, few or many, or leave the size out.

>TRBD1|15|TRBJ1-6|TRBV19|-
TGTGCCAGTAGTATTCTGACAGGGGGAAATTCACCCCTCCACTTT
CASSILTGGNSPLHF
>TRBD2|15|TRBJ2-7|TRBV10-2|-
TGCGCCAGCAGTGAGTTGGGAGGGTTGGGCTACGAGCAGTACTTC
CASSELGGLGYEQYF
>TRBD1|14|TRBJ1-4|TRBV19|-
TGTGCCAGTAGTAGGCTCCGGGACAGCGAAAAACTGTTTTTT
CASSRLRDSEKLFF
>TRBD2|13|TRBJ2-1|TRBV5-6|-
TGTGCCAGCAGAGCGGGGGGGCTTAATGAGCAGTTCTTC
CASRAGGLNEQFF
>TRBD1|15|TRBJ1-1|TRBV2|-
TGTGCCAGCAGGCAATGGGACAGGGGTAAAGGCGAAGCTTTCTTT
CASRQWDRGKGEAFF
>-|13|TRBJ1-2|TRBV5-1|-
TGCGCCAGCAGCTGGGACACGACCTATGGCTACACCTTC
CASSWDTTYGYTF
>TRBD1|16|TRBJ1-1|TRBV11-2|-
TGTGCCAGCAGCTTCTCCCTTGGGACAGCGAACACTGAAGCTTTCTTT
CASSFSLGTANTEAFF
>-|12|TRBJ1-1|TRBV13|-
TGTGCCAGCAGTAGGGGGACCACTGAAGCTTTCTTT
CASSRGTTEAFF
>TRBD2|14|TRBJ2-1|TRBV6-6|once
TGTGCCAGCAGTTGGACTAGCACCCACAATGAGCAGTTCTTC
CASSWTSTHNEQFF
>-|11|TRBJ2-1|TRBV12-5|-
TGTGCTAGTGGGTACAGGGATGAGCAGTTCTTC
CASGYRDEQFF
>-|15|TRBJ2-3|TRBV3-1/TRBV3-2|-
TGTGCCAGCAGCCAGGGAGCCCCTTGGGCAGATACGCAGTATTTT
CASSQGAPWADTQYF
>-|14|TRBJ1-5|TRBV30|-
TGTGCCTGGAGTGGTACGGAACAGAGTCAGCCCCAGCATTTT
CAWSGTEQSQPQHF
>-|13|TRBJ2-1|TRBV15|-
TGTGCCACCAGGAACTACCCGGGCAATGAGCAGTTCTTC
CATRNYPGNEQFF
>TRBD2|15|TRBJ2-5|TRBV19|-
TGTGCCAGTACCTCACGGGGGGGGCTGTGGGAGACCCAGTACTTC
CASTSRGGLWETQYF
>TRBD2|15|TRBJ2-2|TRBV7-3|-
TGTGCCAGCAGCCCAACTAGCGGGGGTGTCGGGGAGCTGTTTTTT
CASSPTSGGVGELFF
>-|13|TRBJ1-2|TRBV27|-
TGTGCCAGCAGTTTGACAGGTTACCATGGCTACACCTTC
CASSLTGYHGYTF
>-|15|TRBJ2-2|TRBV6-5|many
TGTGCCAGCAGTTCCACCTTTTGGCACACCGGGGAGCTGTTTTTT
CASSSTFWHTGELFF
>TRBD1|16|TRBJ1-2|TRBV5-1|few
TGCGCCAGCAGCTTAGACGGACAGGGTCAATTCTATGGCTACACCTTC
CASSLDGQGQFYGYTF
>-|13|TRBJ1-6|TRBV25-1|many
TGTGCCAGCAGTGACCAGGGGAATTCACCCCTCCACTTT
CASSDQGNSPLHF
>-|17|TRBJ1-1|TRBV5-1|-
TGCGCCAGCAGCCCGACTTCGGGGCAGATAGGGGGTACTGAAGCTTTCTTT
CASSPTSGQIGGTEAFF
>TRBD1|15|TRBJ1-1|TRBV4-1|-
TGCGCCAGCAGCCTAAATGGACAGGGAGGCACTGAAGCTTTCTTT
CASSLNGQGGTEAFF